One sample yielded the 14 T cell receptor beta chains listed below, sequenced in a study of T cells in Graves' hyperthyroidism and ophthalmopathy. The TCR beta CDR3 regions underwent amplification using RNA transcripts as the source. HTBI primers were used for first-round RT-PCR of the TCR CDR3. MiXCR was run by TCRdb on the multiplex PCR reads, yielding one entry per CDR3 protein. Altogether hundreds of thousands of distinct CDR3 sequences are present, roughly 40% being singletons, with the ten largest covering 8.9%. The sample consisted of blood. Every receptor here comes from a young man with Graves' hyperthyroidism.

The genes are TRBV19 and TRBJ1-2; possible D gene TRBD1, 5 bases. CDR1 LNHDA and CDR2 SQIVND come from the germline V gene (reference sequence). Trimming took 1 base from V and 1 from J, leaving 16 bases between them. The CDR3 has 17 amino acids. Here the CDR3 reads CASSIGESRGRNYGYTF. CDR3 nucleotide sequence: TGTGCCAGTAGTATAGGAGAGAGTCGGGGACGTAACTATGGCTACACCTTC.

This clonotype has only a few counts. The chain joins TRBV12-3 or TRBV12-4 to TRBJ1-4; a possible D gene is TRBD1 (5 bases). This CDR3 region has 14 residues. The ends were cut back, 10 bases at V and 2 bases at J, with 14 bases in the middle. The chain's CDR3 is CATRLGTTNEKLFF. In DNA, the CDR3 is TGTGCCACCCGGCTCGGGACCACTAATGAAAAACTGTTTTTT.

CDR3 coding DNA: TGTGCCAGCAGTGAGTTGCGGTATGGCTACACCTTC. It specifies CASSELRYGYTF. The V and J genes are TRBV6-5 and TRBJ1-2; D is unclear. The CDR3 is 12 amino acids. CDR1 and CDR2 (germline): MNHEY, SVGAGI. V dropped 5 bases and J dropped 5 bases, with 9 bases sitting between them.

CDR3 DNA sequence: TGTGCCAGCAGCCCCTATGGGCCTAGCGGCATCTACGAGCAGTACTTC. It is translated as CASSPYGPSGIYEQYF. The V gene is TRBV7-2, the J gene TRBJ2-7, with TRBD2 matching 7 bases. J gave up 3 bases and V 5 bases, and 13 bases lay outside the gene matches. Germline loops: CDR1 SGHTA, CDR2 FQGNSA. The CDR3 is 16 residues long.

In its sample, this clonotype was seen many times. The chain has TRBV10-3 and TRBJ2-7; no definite D call. Trimming cost V 10 bases and J 3 bases, with 13 bases left between them. CDR1 and CDR2 (germline): ENHRY, SYGVKD. This CDR3 is 12 amino acids long. CDR3 sequence (DNA): TGTGCCAGCCTTGGTGATTTCTACGAGCAGTACTTC. Translated: CASLGDFYEQYF.

This rearrangement joins TRBV12-3 or TRBV12-4 to TRBJ2-7, with D perhaps being TRBD1 or TRBD2 (5 bases each). Between the trimmed V and J ends, which lost 5 bases and 2 bases, there was a span of 13 bases. This CDR3 region has 14 residues. CDR3 protein: CASSPWSGPYEQYF. In DNA, the CDR3 is TGTGCCAGCAGTCCATGGTCGGGGCCCTACGAGCAGTACTTC.

There are many counts of this clonotype. The rearrangement uses TRBV10-3 and TRBJ1-5; D unresolved. The CDR3 has 12 residues. Germline-derived CDR1 and CDR2 are ENHRY and SYGVKD. Trimming took 1 base from V and 4 from J, leaving 2 bases between them. The CDR3 loop is CAISELNQPQHF. In nucleotides, the CDR3 is TGTGCCATCAGTGAGTTGAATCAGCCCCAGCATTTT.

This chain joins TRBV2 and TRBJ2-2; TRBD1 matches at 7 bases. The V and J ends lost 5 bases and 5 bases, in that order; junction bases with no gene match: 8. This CDR3 is built from 15 residues. The V gene's germline CDR1 is SNHLY and CDR2 FYNNEI. For the CDR3, the DNA is TGTGCCAGCAGTTACTCACCAGGGGGAACCGGGGAGCTGTTTTTT. Translating gives CASSYSPGGTGELFF.

In regard to this clonotype: Germline is not matched at one junction end, which may reflect a read error. The chain recombines TRBV29-1 with TRBJ2-2; D is perhaps TRBD2 (5 bases). The CDR3 length is 17 residues. Germline V gives CDR1 SQVTM, CDR2 ANQGSEA. The CDR3 loop reads CSVESPGKGASTGEPFF. The CDR3 coding sequence is TGCAGCGTTGAGTCCCCGGGGAAGGGAGCGAGCACCGGGGAGCCGTTTTTT.

This clonotype came up many times. V and J are TRBV7-3 and TRBJ2-2, with TRBD1 matching 10 bases. The CDR3 has 15 residues. Trimming at V came to 5 bases and at J to 4 bases, leaving 4 bases not matched to a gene. Germline assignment: CDR1 SGHTA and CDR2 FQGTGA. CDR3 coding DNA: TGTGCCAGCAGCCCCGGGACAGGGGTCACCGGGGAGCTGTTTTTT. Translation: CASSPGTGVTGELFF.

Worth noting for this clonotype: A clone one base away is much larger, so this may be a read error. Given the absence of the conserved phenylalanine or tryptophan at the CDR3 end, a read error is likely. The chain is built from TRBV7-6 and TRBJ1-2; TRBD1 matches 9 bases. CDR1 and CDR2 from the germline V gene are SGHVS and FNYEAQ. The CDR3 covers 15 residues. The V gene end was trimmed by 1 base and the J gene end by 8 bases; junction bases not matched to a gene: 8. The CDR3 region has the DNA TGTGCCAGCAGCTTAGGGACAGGGGCCTTCGGGGGCTACACCTCC. Encoded protein: CASSLGTGAFGGYTS.

This chain links TRBV7-2 with TRBJ2-5; 12 nucleotides agree with TRBD2. The CDR3 totals 15 residues. Germline-derived CDR1 and CDR2 are SGHTA and FQGNSA. Losses at the gene ends were 6 bases for V and 5 bases for J; bases not matched to a gene: 7. This chain's CDR3 is CASSPSGRARETQYF. The CDR3 DNA is TGTGCCAGCAGTCCTAGCGGGAGGGCCAGGGAGACCCAGTACTTC.

The chain couples TRBV12-3 or TRBV12-4 to TRBJ1-1, with D maybe TRBD1 (5 bases). With 7 bases removed from V and 3 bases from J, the gap between germline ends came to 15 bases. The CDR3 consists of 14 residues. The CDR3 loop is CASTKGTADTEAFF. CDR3 DNA sequence: TGTGCCAGCACCAAGGGGACGGCTGACACTGAAGCTTTCTTT.

This clonotype was picked up many times. This sequence joins TRBV29-1 and TRBJ2-7, with no clear D. V lost 0 bases, J lost 2 bases, and 8 bases lay in between. CDR1 is SQVTM, CDR2 ANQGSEA, per germline. The CDR3 spans 13 residues. CDR3 DNA sequence: TGCAGCGTTGAAGATGGCTGGCCCTACGAGCAGTACTTC. Amino acids: CSVEDGWPYEQYF.